This T cell receptor (beta chain) came from a study of technical replicates of blood from a handful of donors. TCRdb's copy holds only in-frame clones and misses some; the assay was immunoSEQ multiplex PCR. The sample contains tens of thousands of clones, around 96% of which appear only once. Losses at the gene ends were 0 bases for V and 5 bases for J; bases not matched to a gene: 8. The CDR3 spans 16 residues. The germline CDR1 and CDR2 sequences are SGDLS and YYNGEE. The sample consisted of T cells isolated from PBMCs. The chain links TRBV9 to TRBJ2-1; TRBD2 matches at 7 bases. The clonotype comes from a human donor in good health. DNA of the CDR3: TGTGCCAGCAGCGTAGTGGCGGGAGCAGTTCACAATGAGCAGTTCTTC. Its translation is CASSVVAGAVHNEQFF.